This TCR beta chain was retrieved from a study of shared clonotypes between healthy human individuals. There are 11 residues in the CDR3. V shed 1 base and J shed 10 bases, with 2 bases lying between them. Germline V gives CDR1 SGHVT, CDR2 SQSDAQ. The data were produced by immunoSEQ multiplex PCR, yet TCRdb's version contains in-frame clones alone and is incomplete. The table records some 2,000,000 clones, about 94% of them present only once. This clonotype originated in a man aged 18 to 30 in good health. This chain joins TRBV7-4 and TRBJ1-6; D is unclear. Sequencing was performed on naive CD4+ T cells sorted from blood. Subset specified: CD45RA+ positively selected. The CDR3 sequence: CASSLDSPLHF. In DNA form, the CDR3 reads TGTGCCAGCAGCTTAGACTCACCCCTCCACTTT. The full variable domain, in which reference TRBV7-4 and TRBJ1-6 provide the parts outside the CDR3, is GAGVSQSPRYKVAKRGRDVALRCDSISGHVTLYWYRQTLGQGSEVLTYSQSDAQRDKSGRPSGRFSAERPERSVSTLKIQRTEQGDSAVYLCASSLDSPLHFGNGTRLTVT.